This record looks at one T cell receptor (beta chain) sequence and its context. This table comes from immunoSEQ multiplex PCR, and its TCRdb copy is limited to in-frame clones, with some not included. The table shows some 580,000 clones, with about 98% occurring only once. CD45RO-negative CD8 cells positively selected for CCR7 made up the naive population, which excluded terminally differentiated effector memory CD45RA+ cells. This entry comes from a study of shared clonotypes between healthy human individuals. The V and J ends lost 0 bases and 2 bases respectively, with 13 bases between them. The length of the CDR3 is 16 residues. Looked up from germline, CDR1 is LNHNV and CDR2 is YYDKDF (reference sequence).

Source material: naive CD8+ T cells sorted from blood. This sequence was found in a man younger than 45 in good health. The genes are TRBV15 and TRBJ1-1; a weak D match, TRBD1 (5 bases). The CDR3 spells CATSRDLAGSNTEAFF. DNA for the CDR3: TGTGCCACCAGCAGAGATTTGGCAGGGTCTAACACTGAAGCTTTCTTT.